This T cell receptor beta chain emerged from a study of Graves' ophthalmopathy and Graves' hyperthyroidism. Study context: Samples of peripheral blood were obtained at initial diagnosis, prior to treatment of any kind.

This clonotype showed up just a few times. Its target is unknown. The study amplified TCR beta CDR3 regions using RNA transcripts. First-round RT-PCR employed HTBI primers, with a second-round multiplex PCR after it. MiXCR was run by TCRdb on the multiplex PCR reads, yielding one entry per CDR3 protein. The profile shows almost 750,000 distinct CDR3 sequences, 40% of them singletons. Study outcomes and limitations: Sensitivity of under 71% and specificity of approximately 73% were achieved by the model that predicted ophthalmopathy progression. Detected in blood as well were most expanded thyroid clonotypes with frequency above 0.001.

The TCR originated in an adult man with Graves' ophthalmopathy. Sequenced material: peripheral blood.

CDR3: CASSSRTGLSSGANVLTF. CDR3 nucleotide sequence: TGTGCCAGCAGCTCCCGGACAGGGCTGAGCTCTGGGGCCAACGTCCTGACTTTC. The genes are TRBV7-9 and TRBJ2-6; 8 bases fit TRBD1. Germline assignment: CDR1 SEHNR and CDR2 FQNEAQ (reference sequence). With V trimmed by 4 bases and J by 0 bases, 8 bases remained unmatched. CDR3 length: 18 residues.